The sequence of this T cell receptor beta chain was determined in a study of blood T cell repertoires in COVID-19. For the study at large: Spain, Italy and the United States supplied samples that represented acute and convalescent COVID-19.

As originally analysed: The assay estimated nucleated cells by amplifying reference gene primers. TCRdb's copy holds only in-frame clones and misses some; the assay was immunoSEQ multiplex PCR. That table furnishes V, J and clone size, whereas the DNA furnished D and trimming. The sample has 200,000 to 250,000 clones, 80% to 95% seen once; the top ten hold approximately 0.77%. In the case of this clone: Different DNA sequences within this sample yield the same CDR3.

During active infection, Seattle patients enrolled and were then monitored through disease. Looked up from germline, CDR1 is MNHEY and CDR2 is SMNVEV (reference sequence). This CDR3 spans 13 amino acids. V was shortened by 0 bases and J by 7 bases, with 7 bases between the two germline ends. The rearrangement joins TRBV27 to TRBJ2-1, with D possibly matching TRBD1 (6 bases). Material: peripheral blood. This receptor was identified in a man aged 55 to 70 with COVID-19, enrolled during active disease. The CDR3 DNA follows: TGTGCCAGCAGTTTATCAGGGGGAAATGAGCAGTTCTTC. It codes for CASSLSGGNEQFF.